The next 27 T cell receptor beta chains were all read from a single sample in a study of beta chain features in type 1 diabetes. Since all of the isolated RNA was reverse transcribed, expressed TCRB transcripts were what got sequenced. This table comes from immunoSEQ multiplex PCR, and its TCRdb copy is limited to in-frame clones, with some not included. The repertoire holds fewer than 350,000 clones, with about 19% as singletons. The sequencing sample was made of naive CD4+ T cells from blood. Source of these receptors: a woman between 18 and 30 years old in good health.

The genes are TRBV7-2 and TRBJ2-3, with TRBD2 as a possible D gene (6 bases). The V and J ends lost 3 bases and 6 bases respectively, with 19 bases between them. Germline loops: CDR1 SGHTA, CDR2 FQGNSA. The CDR3 spans 16 residues. The DNA for the CDR3 is TGTGCCAGCAGCTTGAGTTTCGGCGGGGCCCGGGATACGCAGTATTTT. Amino acids: CASSLSFGGARDTQYF.

V and J are TRBV4-1 and TRBJ2-2; D is unresolved. The V gene lost 2 bases and the J gene lost 5 bases, with 3 bases spanning the gap. This CDR3 has 12 amino acids. The germline CDR1 and CDR2 sequences are MGHRA and YSYEKL. The CDR3 DNA sequence: TGCGCCAGCAGCCAACAGACCGGGGAGCTGTTTTTT. Translating gives CASSQQTGELFF.

The rearrangement uses TRBV19 and TRBJ2-6; TRBD1 agrees at 8 bases. Germline V gene lookup returns CDR1 LNHDA and CDR2 SQIVND (reference sequence). This CDR3 region has 15 residues. V lost 5 bases, J lost 4 bases, and 4 bases stayed unmatched. The CDR3 here is CASSDDRGGANVLTF. Here the CDR3 DNA reads TGTGCCAGTAGTGACGACAGGGGAGGGGCCAACGTCCTGACTTTC.

This clone was seen a few times. This chain uses TRBV11-2 with TRBJ2-1; D remains ambiguous. Germline assignment: CDR1 SGHAT and CDR2 FQNNGV. The length of the CDR3 is 16 residues. V was cut by 5 bases and J by 0 bases, with 14 bases left in between. Here the CDR3 DNA reads TGTGCCAGCAGCCAGAGAGCGCAAAGCTCCTACAATGAGCAGTTCTTC. The encoded protein is CASSQRAQSSYNEQFF.

The chain has TRBV18 and TRBJ2-7; TRBD1 might be the D (6 bases). CDR3 length equals 12 residues. Trimming cost V 5 bases and J 2 bases, with 7 bases left between them. Germline CDR1 and CDR2: KGHSH and LQKENI. The CDR3 is CASSGTTYEQYF. The DNA for the CDR3 is TGTGCCAGCTCAGGGACAACCTACGAGCAGTACTTC.

For this clone: Other DNA sequences in this sample translate to the same CDR3. This sequence joins TRBV5-1 and TRBJ2-7; 11 bases are a match to TRBD2. The germline V gene encodes CDR1 SGHRS and CDR2 YFSETQ. The CDR3 has 15 amino acids. Trimming removed 2 bases from V and 1 base from J; junction bases left unmatched: 2. The CDR3 is CASSLTSGSSYEQYF. The CDR3, as DNA: TGCGCCAGCAGCTTAACTAGCGGGAGTTCCTACGAGCAGTACTTC. Looking up the rest from reference TRBV5-1 and TRBJ2-7 gives the full variable domain: KAGVTQTPRYLIKTRGQQVTLSCSPISGHRSVSWYQQTPGQGLQFLFEYFSETQRNKGNFPGRFSGRQFSNSRSEMNVSTLELGDSALYLCASSLTSGSSYEQYFGPGTRLTVT.

V is TRBV5-1 and J is TRBJ2-1; D is undetermined. Germline V lookup: CDR1 SGHRS, CDR2 YFSETQ. This CDR3 has 16 amino acids. V dropped 0 bases and J dropped 4 bases, with 14 bases sitting between them. This CDR3 reads CASSLGEPRSYNEQFF. The CDR3 DNA sequence: TGCGCCAGCAGCTTGGGTGAACCGCGAAGTTACAATGAGCAGTTCTTC.

This clone occurred a few times. The V gene is TRBV18, the J gene TRBJ1-5, with no clear D. The germline CDR1 and CDR2 sequences are KGHSH and LQKENI. The CDR3 extends over 16 amino acids. V lost 3 bases, J lost 0 bases, and 12 bases lay in between. The CDR3 is CASSPSSPNSNQPQHF. CDR3 nucleotides: TGTGCCAGCTCACCTTCGAGCCCAAATAGCAATCAGCCCCAGCATTTT.

Only a few counts were recorded for this clone. This chain joins TRBV5-4 and TRBJ1-1, with TRBD1 identical over 8 bases. V was pared by 4 bases and J by 4 bases, with 15 bases of the junction left unmatched. The CDR3 contains 17 residues. Germline assignment: CDR1 SGHNT and CDR2 YYREEE (reference sequence). This CDR3 reads CASSPGHHPTGVTEAFF. CDR3 in DNA: TGTGCCAGCAGCCCTGGCCACCATCCGACAGGGGTCACTGAAGCTTTCTTT.

V gene TRBV5-1 combines with J gene TRBJ2-7; 11 nucleotides align to TRBD1. The CDR3 is 16 residues long. Unmatched junction bases numbered 3, after V lost 0 bases and J lost 1 base. Per the germline V gene, CDR1 is SGHRS and CDR2 is YFSETQ. The CDR3 sequence: CASSLAGQGASYEQYF. The CDR3 DNA reads as TGCGCCAGCAGCTTGGCTGGACAGGGGGCATCCTACGAGCAGTACTTC. Together with reference TRBV5-1 and TRBJ2-7, the CDR3 gives the full variable domain: KAGVTQTPRYLIKTRGQQVTLSCSPISGHRSVSWYQQTPGQGLQFLFEYFSETQRNKGNFPGRFSGRQFSNSRSEMNVSTLELGDSALYLCASSLAGQGASYEQYFGPGTRLTVT.

This clone was seen more than once but under ten times. The chain links TRBV30 to TRBJ2-7, with 11 bases identical to TRBD1. This CDR3 has 16 residues. The germline V gene has CDR1 GTSNPN and CDR2 SVGIG (reference sequence). The V gene end was trimmed by 3 bases and the J gene end by 2 bases; junction bases not matched to a gene: 9. The CDR3 sequence is CAWRGARDRGAYEQYF. Here the CDR3 DNA reads TGTGCCTGGAGGGGTGCCCGGGACAGGGGGGCCTACGAGCAGTACTTC.

With regard to this clone: Other DNA sequences in this specimen translate into the identical CDR3. The genes are TRBV5-1 and TRBJ2-5; possibly TRBD2 for D (5 bases). V was trimmed by 1 base and J by 1 base, leaving 8 bases between them. The CDR3 has 14 amino acids. Per germline, CDR1 SGHRS and CDR2 YFSETQ. The CDR3 sequence is CASSLYRGQETQYF. The CDR3 DNA follows: TGCGCCAGCAGCTTGTACCGGGGCCAAGAGACCCAGTACTTC.

CDR3 region: CASSPRPMGGNTEAFF. In DNA, the CDR3 is TGTGCCAGCAGCCCACGGCCGATGGGAGGGAACACTGAAGCTTTCTTT. J is TRBJ1-1 and V is TRBV9; no firm D call. The V end lost 4 bases, the J end lost 1 base, and 17 bases lay between the germline ends. Germline V CDR1 and CDR2: SGDLS, YYNGEE. The CDR3 length is 16 residues.

This clone appeared a few times. This chain uses TRBV19 with TRBJ2-7; 9 nucleotides agree with TRBD2. V shed 4 bases and J 2 bases; nucleotides not matched to a gene: 3. Germline loops: CDR1 LNHDA, CDR2 SQIVND (reference sequence). This CDR3 contains 14 residues. The CDR3 spells CASSSLAGTYEQYF. The CDR3 DNA reads TGTGCCAGTAGTAGCCTAGCGGGAACCTACGAGCAGTACTTC. The complete variable domain, with remaining parts taken from reference TRBV19 and TRBJ2-7, reads DGGITQSPKYLFRKEGQNVTLSCEQNLNHDAMYWYRQDPGQGLRLIYYSQIVNDFQKGDIAEGYSVSREKKESFPLTVTSAQKNPTAFYLCASSSLAGTYEQYFGPGTRLTVT.

The rearrangement joins TRBV4-1 to TRBJ1-2, with 10 bases lining up with TRBD1. V lost 8 bases and J lost 6; bases outside the gene matches: 12. The CDR3 covers 15 residues. Germline values: CDR1 MGHRA, CDR2 YSYEKL. CDR3 nucleotides: TGCGCCAGCTCCCAAGAGACAGGGGGCTACCATGGCTACACCTTC. It yields the protein CASSQETGGYHGYTF.

This clone appeared once. The rearrangement links TRBV9 to TRBJ2-7, with 7 bases fitting TRBD2. Germline CDR1 SGDLS, CDR2 YYNGEE. There are 14 residues in the CDR3. With V trimmed by 2 bases and J by 0 bases, 2 bases remained unmatched. Here the CDR3 reads CASSVSGNSYEQYF. The DNA of the CDR3 is TGTGCCAGCAGCGTCAGCGGGAACTCCTACGAGCAGTACTTC.

J is TRBJ1-6 and V is TRBV10-3, with D possibly matching TRBD1 (5 bases). The CDR3 runs to 15 residues. The germline CDR1 and CDR2 sequences are ENHRY and SYGVKD. The V end was cut by 7 bases, the J end by 0 bases, with 10 bases between. CDR3 residues: CAIIIDSSYNSPLHF. CDR3 DNA: TGTGCCATCATTATAGACAGCTCCTATAATTCACCCCTCCACTTT.

The J gene is TRBJ1-2, the V gene TRBV5-1; TRBD1 is a possible D gene (6 bases). Germline values: CDR1 SGHRS, CDR2 YFSETQ. The V end lost 5 bases, the J end lost 3 bases, and 20 bases lay between the germline ends. The CDR3 runs 16 residues. The CDR3 is CASSLSGTRNHYGYTF. The DNA for the CDR3 is TGCGCCAGCAGTCTCTCCGGGACAAGGAACCACTATGGCTACACCTTC. Full variable domain (rest looked up from reference TRBV5-1 and TRBJ1-2): KAGVTQTPRYLIKTRGQQVTLSCSPISGHRSVSWYQQTPGQGLQFLFEYFSETQRNKGNFPGRFSGRQFSNSRSEMNVSTLELGDSALYLCASSLSGTRNHYGYTFGSGTRLTVV.

This chain uses TRBV5-1 with TRBJ2-7; weak D call: TRBD2 (7 bases). The CDR3 totals 15 residues. Germline V gene data show CDR1 as SGHRS and CDR2 as YFSETQ. Trimming cost V 4 bases and J 7 bases, with 21 bases left between them. The CDR3 DNA sequence: TGCGCCAGCAGCCTCCGGACGGCGGGGGCACGGGAGCAGTACTTC. Translating gives CASSLRTAGAREQYF.

The gene calls are TRBV12-2 and TRBJ1-2; the D call of TRBD1 is as the table states it, not checked on the DNA. TRBV12-2 is assigned pseudogene status. The CDR3 covers 16 residues. Written as DNA, the CDR3 is TGTGCAAGTCGCTTCGGGACAGGAGATGACGGCTATGGCTACACCTTC. Translated, it gives CASRFGTGDDGYGYTF.

This chain connects TRBV4-1 to TRBJ2-7, with TRBD1 matching over 8 bases. The CDR3 runs 14 residues. Germline V gene sequence: CDR1 MGHRA, CDR2 YSYEKL. J lost 5 bases, V lost 4 bases, and 7 bases had no gene match. CDR3 in DNA: TGCGCCAGCAGCCCCCGGACAGGGAGGAACGAGCAGTACTTC. Amino acids: CASSPRTGRNEQYF.

This clone was detected only a few times. This chain links TRBV18 with TRBJ1-1, with a possible D match to TRBD1 (6 bases). The ends were cut back, 10 bases at V and 1 base at J, with 13 bases in the middle. The CDR3 totals 13 residues. Germline loops: CDR1 KGHSH, CDR2 LQKENI. The CDR3 nucleotides are TGTGCCACTTCGGGGGGCCGGAACACTGAAGCTTTCTTT. The encoded protein is CATSGGRNTEAFF.

This clone showed up just a few times. The J gene is TRBJ1-1, the V gene TRBV12-5; D not certain. The CDR3 extends over 13 amino acids. V dropped 2 bases and J dropped 3 bases, with 7 bases sitting between them. Germline V gene data show CDR1 as LGHNT and CDR2 as FRNRAP. The DNA for the CDR3 is TGTGCTAGTGGTTTGACCGAGGACACTGAAGCTTTCTTT. Amino acid sequence: CASGLTEDTEAFF.

The genes are TRBV5-1 and TRBJ2-1; 8 positions match TRBD2. The germline V gene has CDR1 SGHRS and CDR2 YFSETQ. The CDR3 runs to 16 residues. With V trimmed by 1 base and J by 8 bases, 11 bases remained unmatched. CDR3 in amino acids: CASSLPFLTSDDEQFF. The CDR3 region has the DNA TGCGCCAGCAGCTTGCCCTTCTTGACTAGCGACGATGAGCAGTTCTTC.

V gene TRBV7-9 combines with J gene TRBJ1-6, with 10 positions matching TRBD1. The V gene end was trimmed by 4 bases and the J gene end by 6 bases; junction bases not matched to a gene: 12. CDR3 size: 18 residues. Germline V CDR1 and CDR2: SEHNR, FQNEAQ (reference sequence). The CDR3 coding sequence is TGTGCCAGCAGCTCAACAAAGGGGGACAGGGGACGTAATTCACCCCTCCACTTT. Translation: CASSSTKGDRGRNSPLHF. The entire variable domain, with the rest obtained from reference TRBV7-9 and TRBJ1-6, is as follows: DTGVSQNPRHKITKRGQNVTFRCDPISEHNRLYWYRQTLGQGPEFLTYFQNEAQLEKSRLLSDRFSAERPKGSFSTLEIQRTEQGDSAMYLCASSSTKGDRGRNSPLHFGNGTRLTVT.

This chain uses TRBV9 with TRBJ2-7, with 14 positions matching TRBD2. The V segment lost 8 bases and the J segment 5 bases; nucleotides outside the gene matches: 21. This CDR3 is 19 amino acids long. Per the germline V gene, CDR1 is SGDLS and CDR2 is YYNGEE. For the CDR3, the DNA is TGTGCCAGAAGGGCTGCTCGCAAGGGACTAGCGGGAGTACGCAACGAGCAGTACTTC. Its translation is CARRAARKGLAGVRNEQYF.

The table lists this clone with a few counts. V and J are TRBV6-5 and TRBJ1-1, with unresolved D. The CDR3 length is 14 residues. The germline V gene has CDR1 MNHEY and CDR2 SVGAGI. The V gene lost 1 base and the J gene lost 0 bases, with 6 bases spanning the gap. The CDR3 region is CASSYYRVNTEAFF. For the CDR3, the DNA is TGTGCCAGCAGTTACTACAGAGTGAACACTGAAGCTTTCTTT.